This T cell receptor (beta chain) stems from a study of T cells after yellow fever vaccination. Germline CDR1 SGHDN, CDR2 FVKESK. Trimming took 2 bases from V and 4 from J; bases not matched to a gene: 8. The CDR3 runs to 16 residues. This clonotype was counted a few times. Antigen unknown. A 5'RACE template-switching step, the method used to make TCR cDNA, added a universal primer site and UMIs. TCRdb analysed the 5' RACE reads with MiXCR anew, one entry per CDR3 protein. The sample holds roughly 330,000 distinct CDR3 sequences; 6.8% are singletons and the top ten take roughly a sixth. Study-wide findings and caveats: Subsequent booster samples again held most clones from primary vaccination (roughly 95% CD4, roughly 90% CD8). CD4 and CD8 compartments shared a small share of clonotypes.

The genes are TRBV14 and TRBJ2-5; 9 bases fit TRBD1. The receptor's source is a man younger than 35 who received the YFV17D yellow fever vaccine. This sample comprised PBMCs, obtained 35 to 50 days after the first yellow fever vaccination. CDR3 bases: TGTGCCAGCAGCCAAAACTTCGGGACAGGGTTAGAGACCCAGTACTTC. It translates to CASSQNFGTGLETQYF.